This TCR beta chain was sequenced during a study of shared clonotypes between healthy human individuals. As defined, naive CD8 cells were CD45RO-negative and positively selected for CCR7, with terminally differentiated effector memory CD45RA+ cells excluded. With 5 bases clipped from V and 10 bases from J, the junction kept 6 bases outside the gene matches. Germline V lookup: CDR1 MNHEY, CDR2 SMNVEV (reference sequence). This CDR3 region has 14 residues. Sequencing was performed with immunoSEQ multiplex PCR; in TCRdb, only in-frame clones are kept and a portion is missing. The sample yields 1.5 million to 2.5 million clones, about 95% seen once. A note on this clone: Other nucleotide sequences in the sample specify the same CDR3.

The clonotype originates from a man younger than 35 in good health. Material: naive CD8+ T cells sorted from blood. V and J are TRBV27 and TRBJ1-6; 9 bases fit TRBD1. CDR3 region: CASSLGQGYSPLHF. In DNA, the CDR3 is TGTGCCAGCAGTCTAGGACAGGGGTACTCACCCCTCCACTTT.